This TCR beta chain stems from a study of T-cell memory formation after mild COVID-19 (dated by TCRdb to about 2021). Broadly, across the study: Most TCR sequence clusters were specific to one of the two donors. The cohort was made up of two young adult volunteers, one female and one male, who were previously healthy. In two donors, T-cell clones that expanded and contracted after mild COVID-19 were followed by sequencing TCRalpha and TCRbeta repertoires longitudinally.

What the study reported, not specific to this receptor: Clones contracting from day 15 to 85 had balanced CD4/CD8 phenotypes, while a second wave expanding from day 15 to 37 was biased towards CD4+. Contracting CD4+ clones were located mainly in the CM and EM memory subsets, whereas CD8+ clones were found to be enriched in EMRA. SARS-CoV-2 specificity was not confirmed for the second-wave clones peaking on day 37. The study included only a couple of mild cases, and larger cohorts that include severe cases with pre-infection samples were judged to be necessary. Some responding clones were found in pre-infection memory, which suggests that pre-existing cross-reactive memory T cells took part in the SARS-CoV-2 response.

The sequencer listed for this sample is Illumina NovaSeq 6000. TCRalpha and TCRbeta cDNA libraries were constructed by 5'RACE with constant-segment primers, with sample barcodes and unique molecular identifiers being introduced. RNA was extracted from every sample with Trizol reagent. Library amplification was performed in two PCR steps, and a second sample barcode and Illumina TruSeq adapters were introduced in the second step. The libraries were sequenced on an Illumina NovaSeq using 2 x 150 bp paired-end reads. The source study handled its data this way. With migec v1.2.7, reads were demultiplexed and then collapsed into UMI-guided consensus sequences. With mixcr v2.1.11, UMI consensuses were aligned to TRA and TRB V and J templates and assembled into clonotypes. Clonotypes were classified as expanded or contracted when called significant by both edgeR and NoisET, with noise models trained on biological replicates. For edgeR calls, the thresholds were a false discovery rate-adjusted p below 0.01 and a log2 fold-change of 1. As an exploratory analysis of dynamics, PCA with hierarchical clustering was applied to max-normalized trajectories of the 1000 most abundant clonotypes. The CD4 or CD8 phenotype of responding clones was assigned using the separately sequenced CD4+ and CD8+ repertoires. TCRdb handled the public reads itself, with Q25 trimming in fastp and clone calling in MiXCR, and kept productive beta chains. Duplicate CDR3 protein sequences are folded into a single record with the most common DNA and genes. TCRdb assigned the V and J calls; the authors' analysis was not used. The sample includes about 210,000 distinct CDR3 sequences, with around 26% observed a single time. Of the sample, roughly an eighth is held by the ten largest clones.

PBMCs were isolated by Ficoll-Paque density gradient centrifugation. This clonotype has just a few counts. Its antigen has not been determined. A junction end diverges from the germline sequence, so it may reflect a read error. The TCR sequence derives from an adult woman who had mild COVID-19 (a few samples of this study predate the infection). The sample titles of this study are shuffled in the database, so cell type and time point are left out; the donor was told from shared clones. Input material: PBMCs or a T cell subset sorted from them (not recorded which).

In nucleotides, the sequence is TGTGCCAGCAGCTTAGCCCCAGCGGGGACCCCCTTTTTT. The resulting protein is CASSLAPAGTPFF. The chain couples TRBV7-3 to TRBJ2-3; 7 junctional bases match TRBD2. CDR1 is given as SGHTA and CDR2 as FQGTGA, both from the germline V gene. From cysteine to phenylalanine, the CDR3 is 13 amino acids long. Only CDR3 DNA is held: 39 bases, read in frame from base 1.